The next 25 T cell receptor beta chains were all read from a single sample in a study of PD-L1 blockade in urothelial cancer. Time point described: peripheral blood 6 weeks after treatment start. The data were produced by immunoSEQ multiplex PCR, yet TCRdb's version contains in-frame clones alone and is incomplete. The data contain about 91,000 clones, approximately 87% of them singletons. Sequences were derived from PBMCs, sampled around atezolizumab (anti-PD-L1) treatment. Receptor source: a man in his 70s with urothelial cancer.

The rearrangement joins TRBV14 to TRBJ2-5; 7 nucleotides match TRBD2. Germline V gene data show CDR1 as SGHDN and CDR2 as FVKESK. The CDR3 is made up of 14 amino acids. Trimming at V came to 3 bases and at J to 3 bases, leaving 4 bases not matched to a gene. CDR3: CASSHAGVKETQYF. The CDR3 DNA reads TGTGCCAGCAGCCATGCGGGAGTCAAAGAGACCCAGTACTTC.

The chain links TRBV6-1 to TRBJ2-1, with D unclear. Deletions cut 5 bases from V and 1 base from J, with 12 bases between. The CDR3 has 15 amino acids. The V gene's germline CDR1 is MNHNS and CDR2 SASEGT. CDR3 in amino acids: CASSIYYSSYNEQFF. The CDR3 bases are TGTGCCAGCAGTATATATTACAGTTCCTACAATGAGCAGTTCTTC.

The gene calls are TRBV6-5 and TRBJ2-7; 8 nucleotides match TRBD1. Per the germline V gene, CDR1 is MNHEY and CDR2 is SVGAGI. CDR3 length: 14 amino acids. V was clipped by 6 bases and J by 0 bases; unmatched bases: 4. CDR3 coding DNA: TGTGCCAGCAGGCAGGACAGGGTCTCCTACGAGCAGTACTTC. As protein: CASRQDRVSYEQYF.

The rearrangement joins TRBV5-5 to TRBJ1-3; 9 bases match TRBD1. Germline CDR1 SGHKS, CDR2 YYEKEE (reference sequence). V lost 1 base and J lost 4; bases outside the gene matches: 6. The CDR3 is 16 residues long. CDR3 in DNA: TGTGCCAGCAGCTTGCCCGCAACAGGGGGCGGAAACACCATATATTTT. It yields the protein CASSLPATGGGNTIYF.

In regard to this clone: Within the sample, other DNA sequences also encode this same CDR3. The chain has TRBV25-1 and TRBJ1-2, with a tentative D call TRBD1 (6 bases). This CDR3 region has 12 residues. Per the germline V gene, CDR1 is MGHDK and CDR2 is SYGVNS. V lost 2 bases and J lost 7, with 8 bases in between. The CDR3: CASSEGGSGYTF. The CDR3 nucleotides are TGTGCCAGCAGTGAAGGGGGCAGTGGCTACACCTTC.

This chain connects TRBV4-1 to TRBJ2-7; 10 nucleotides agree with TRBD2. Germline trimming cut 2 bases from V and 4 bases from J; bases unmatched to any gene: 5. Germline V gene sequence: CDR1 MGHRA, CDR2 YSYEKL. The CDR3 totals 15 residues. The CDR3 region is CASSQPTSGKYEQYF. CDR3 nucleotide sequence: TGCGCCAGCAGCCAACCTACTAGCGGGAAGTACGAGCAGTACTTC.

The chain uses TRBV5-4 and TRBJ1-1; 12 bases are a match to TRBD1. The V gene end was trimmed by 4 bases and the J gene end by 3 bases; junction bases not matched to a gene: 10. The CDR3 length is 17 residues. Germline CDR1 and CDR2: SGHNT and YYREEE (reference sequence). CDR3 amino acids: CASSPGTGGGLYTEAFF. The CDR3 DNA reads as TGTGCCAGCAGCCCCGGGACAGGGGGCGGACTATACACTGAAGCTTTCTTT.

This clone was observed a single time. This chain connects TRBV27 to TRBJ2-7, with D possibly matching TRBD2 (5 bases). Germline values: CDR1 MNHEY, CDR2 SMNVEV (reference sequence). This CDR3 region has 14 residues. Deletions cut 5 bases from V and 2 bases from J, with 13 bases between. CDR3 protein: CASSPSERTYEQYF. CDR3 sequence (DNA): TGTGCCAGCAGTCCCTCGGAGCGGACCTACGAGCAGTACTTC.

This clone was seen a handful of times. This chain joins TRBV19 and TRBJ2-2, with D possibly TRBD1 on 6 matching bases. With 10 bases removed from V and 9 bases from J, the gap between germline ends came to 15 bases. The CDR3 has 12 residues. Germline values: CDR1 LNHDA, CDR2 SQIVND (reference sequence). CDR3 amino acids: CATRPTGRELFF. The CDR3 region has the DNA TGTGCCACCCGTCCCACAGGGCGGGAGCTGTTTTTT.

This clone appeared a few times. This chain uses TRBV12-5 with TRBJ1-5; D is unclear. V was cut by 1 base and J by 5 bases, with 6 bases left in between. The CDR3 is 13 residues long. Germline CDR1 and CDR2: LGHNT and FRNRAP. The CDR3 here is CASGLGSDQPQHF. In DNA, the CDR3 is TGTGCTAGTGGTTTGGGGTCGGATCAGCCCCAGCATTTT.

CDR3 residues: CAIQGGLSQPQHF. CDR3 bases: TGTGCCATACAGGGGGGTTTAAGTCAGCCCCAGCATTTT. V usage is TRBV6-6 and J usage is TRBJ1-5, with 8 positions matching TRBD1. This CDR3 comprises 13 residues. Trimming removed 10 bases from V and 6 bases from J; junction bases left unmatched: 8. Per the germline V gene, CDR1 is MNHNY and CDR2 is SVGAGI (reference sequence).

The chain has TRBV5-6 and TRBJ1-1; D is uncertain. Germline V gene sequence: CDR1 SGHDT, CDR2 YYEEEE. Between the trimmed V and J ends, which lost 4 bases and 5 bases, there was a span of 21 bases. CDR3 size: 16 residues. CDR3 loop: CASSPSGGGIGTEAFF. The CDR3 DNA sequence: TGTGCCAGCAGCCCTTCGGGCGGAGGGATTGGGACTGAAGCTTTCTTT.

The table lists this clone with many counts. The rearrangement uses TRBV4-2 and TRBJ2-1; 7 nucleotides match TRBD1. Germline CDR1 is LGHNA and CDR2 is YNFKEQ. This CDR3 is 16 amino acids long. V lost 5 bases to trimming and J lost 4 bases; unmatched junction nucleotides: 11. For the CDR3, the DNA is TGTGCCAGCAGCACACACAGGGGTGGGGGATACAATGAGCAGTTCTTC. It yields the protein CASSTHRGGGYNEQFF.

The sample holds a few counts of this clone. The V and J genes are TRBV7-9 and TRBJ2-2, with TRBD2 matching over 14 bases. V lost 6 bases, J lost 7 bases, and 13 bases stayed unmatched. Germline values: CDR1 SEHNR, CDR2 FQNEAQ (reference sequence). This CDR3 comprises 18 residues. CDR3 residues: CASSSTGLAGVRDGELFF. Here the CDR3 DNA reads TGTGCCAGCAGTTCCACGGGACTAGCGGGAGTGAGGGACGGGGAGCTGTTTTTT.

DNA of the CDR3: TGTGCCAGCAGTGCCTGGACAGGGCAAGAGACCCAGTACTTC. Translating gives CASSAWTGQETQYF. The chain couples TRBV25-1 to TRBJ2-5; 8 positions match TRBD1. Germline CDR1 is MGHDK and CDR2 is SYGVNS. J lost 2 bases, V lost 4 bases, and 3 bases had no gene match. This CDR3 has 14 residues.

The rearrangement links TRBV19 to TRBJ2-2, with TRBD2 matching over 13 bases. Trimming removed 3 bases from V and 8 bases from J; junction bases left unmatched: 6. This CDR3 has 16 amino acids. Germline CDR1 is LNHDA and CDR2 is SQIVND (reference sequence). This chain's CDR3 is CASSMALAGGPGELFF. CDR3 bases: TGTGCCAGTAGTATGGCACTAGCGGGAGGGCCGGGGGAGCTGTTTTTT.

The V gene is TRBV7-2, the J gene TRBJ1-1, with 7 bases aligning to TRBD1. The junction had 7 bases not matched to a gene; V was cut back by 6 bases and J by 3 bases. Per the germline V gene, CDR1 is SGHTA and CDR2 is FQGNSA. The CDR3 totals 14 residues. This CDR3 reads CASSYRGSYTEAFF. CDR3 DNA sequence: TGTGCCAGCAGTTACAGGGGATCGTACACTGAAGCTTTCTTT.

The chain employs TRBV15 and TRBJ1-3; D is perhaps TRBD1 (6 bases). V was pared by 1 base and J by 1 base, with 14 bases between. Germline V gene data show CDR1 as LNHNV and CDR2 as YYDKDF (reference sequence). The CDR3 has 17 amino acids. CDR3 residues: CATSRGGRGTSGNTIYF. The DNA for the CDR3 is TGTGCCACCAGCAGAGGAGGGAGGGGGACATCTGGAAACACCATATATTTT.

The chain joins TRBV4-2 to TRBJ1-2, with 10 positions matching TRBD1. CDR1 is LGHNA and CDR2 is YNFKEQ in the germline V gene. The length of the CDR3 is 13 residues. V lost 5 bases to trimming and J lost 3 bases; unmatched junction nucleotides: 0. The DNA for the CDR3 is TGTGCCAGCAGCGGGACAGGGGACTATGGCTACACCTTC. The encoded protein is CASSGTGDYGYTF.

The chain combines TRBV30 with TRBJ1-5; TRBD1 aligns across 7 bases. The J segment lost 3 bases and the V segment lost 3 bases, leaving 5 bases of the junction unmatched. CDR1 and CDR2 (germline): GTSNPN, SVGIG (reference sequence). The CDR3 consists of 14 residues. Here the CDR3 DNA reads TGTGCCTGGAGCGCAGGGACAGACAATCAGCCCCAGCATTTT. Its protein product is CAWSAGTDNQPQHF.

The genes are TRBV15 and TRBJ1-2, with unresolved D. The CDR3 length is 15 residues. The V gene's germline CDR1 is LNHNV and CDR2 YYDKDF (reference sequence). Trimming took 0 bases from V and 8 from J, leaving 16 bases between them. The CDR3 is CATSRDSATDGGYTF. The CDR3 DNA reads as TGTGCCACCAGCAGAGATAGCGCGACCGACGGCGGCTACACCTTC.

The chain couples TRBV19 to TRBJ2-1, with 11 bases lining up with TRBD2. Germline CDR1 LNHDA, CDR2 SQIVND (reference sequence). This CDR3 region has 15 residues. V dropped 5 bases and J dropped 7; count of bases not matched to a gene: 7. This CDR3 is CASSSSGGRGNEQFF. The CDR3 nucleotides read TGTGCCAGTAGTTCTAGCGGGGGGCGGGGTAATGAGCAGTTCTTC.

The rearrangement joins TRBV5-1 to TRBJ2-4; 7 nucleotides match TRBD2. The CDR3 length is 16 residues. V was pared by 0 bases and J by 5 bases, with 8 bases of the junction left unmatched. CDR1 and CDR2 from the germline V gene are SGHRS and YFSETQ. The CDR3 nucleotides read TGCGCCAGCAGCTTGGCCGGGAGTAGCGGGCAAAACATTCAGTACTTC. It is translated as CASSLAGSSGQNIQYF.

This chain links TRBV7-7 with TRBJ2-1; TRBD2 matches at 12 bases. J gave up 6 bases and V 1 base, and 4 bases lay outside the gene matches. This CDR3 is built from 16 residues. Germline CDR1 SSHAT, CDR2 FNYEAQ (reference sequence). The CDR3 DNA reads TGTGCCAGCAGCTTAGGCCTAGCGGGGGGGGGCAATGAGCAGTTCTTC. Its protein product is CASSLGLAGGGNEQFF.

CDR3 residues: CASSHLGTGNGYTF. The DNA of the CDR3 is TGCGCCAGCAGCCACCTCGGGACAGGGAATGGCTACACCTTC. The chain joins TRBV4-1 to TRBJ1-2; 9 bases line up with TRBD1. The CDR3 runs to 14 residues. V lost 3 bases and J lost 6; bases outside the gene matches: 5. CDR1 and CDR2 from the germline V gene are MGHRA and YSYEKL.